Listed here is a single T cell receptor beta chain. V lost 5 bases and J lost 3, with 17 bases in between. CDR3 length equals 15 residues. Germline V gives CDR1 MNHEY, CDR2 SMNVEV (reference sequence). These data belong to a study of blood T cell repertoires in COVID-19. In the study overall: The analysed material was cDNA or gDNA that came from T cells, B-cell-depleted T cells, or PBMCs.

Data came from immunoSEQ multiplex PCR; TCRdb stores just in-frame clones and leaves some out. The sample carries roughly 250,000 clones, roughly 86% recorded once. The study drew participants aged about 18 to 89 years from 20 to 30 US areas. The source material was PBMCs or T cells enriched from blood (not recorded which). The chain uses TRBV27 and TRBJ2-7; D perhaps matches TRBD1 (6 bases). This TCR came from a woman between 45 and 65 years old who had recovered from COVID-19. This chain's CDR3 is CASSAINGQFYEQYF. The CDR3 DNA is TGTGCCAGCAGTGCGATAAACGGACAGTTCTACGAGCAGTACTTC.